This T cell receptor (beta chain) was captured by sequencing in a study of shared T cell receptors in the human thymus. Only in-frame clones appear in the TCRdb table, and some are missing; sequencing was by immunoSEQ multiplex PCR. Here the sample spans approximately 400,000 clones, around 95% being singletons. V gave up 4 bases and J gave up 0 bases, with 13 bases separating them. The CDR3 totals 15 residues. The germline V gene has CDR1 MNHEY and CDR2 SMNVEV (reference sequence). Sequenced material: thymocytes. The genes are TRBV27 and TRBJ2-7, with D unresolved. The TCR comes from a human donor. CDR3 DNA: TGTGCCAGCAGTTACAGCAGCGCGAGCTCCTACGAGCAGTACTTC. Translation: CASSYSSASSYEQYF.